This TCR beta chain was observed in a study of T cells in localized non-small cell lung cancer. Taken at least 2 cm from the tumor margin, the adjacent lung showed no atypia. This CDR3 spans 16 amino acids. Germline lookup yields CDR1 MNHGY and CDR2 SAAAGT. After removal of 7 bases from V and 0 bases from J, the junction contained 11 bases not matched to a gene. Regarding the study as a whole: A median of roughly 55 of the top 100 tumor clones appeared in adjacent lung, which was paired and uninvolved. Compared with tumor, uninvolved adjacent lung displayed greater T cell clonality, ranking highest overall.

Data came from immunoSEQ multiplex PCR; TCRdb stores just in-frame clones and leaves some out. The sample has just under 700 clones; less than 20% are singletons. This clone has just a few counts. Its antigen is not known. The sequencing here drew on normal lung tissue next to the tumor, taken before any cancer treatment. V and J are TRBV6-8 and TRBJ1-2, with 7 bases that match TRBD1. The TCR originated in a female donor older than 55 with stage II lung adenocarcinoma. CDR3 in amino acids: CASTPSRQGPNYGYTF. Written as DNA, the CDR3 is TGTGCCAGCACCCCCTCCCGACAGGGTCCTAACTATGGCTACACCTTC.